One sample yielded the 10 T cell receptor beta chains listed below, sequenced in a study of blood T cell repertoires in COVID-19. Assay used: immunoSEQ multiplex PCR; TCRdb lists only in-frame clones, some missing. The table lists about 190,000 clones, around 89% of them singletons. The sample was peripheral blood. The source of these receptors is a man aged 50-60 years with acute or convalescent COVID-19.

The V call is TRBV28, the J call TRBJ2-2; TRBD1 agrees at 7 bases. Germline assignment: CDR1 MDHEN and CDR2 SYDVKM. CDR3 length: 15 residues. The J segment lost 0 bases and the V segment lost 6 bases, leaving 4 bases of the junction unmatched. CDR3 sequence: CASRGTAPNTGELFF. In nucleotides, the CDR3 is TGTGCCAGCAGAGGGACAGCGCCGAACACCGGGGAGCTGTTTTTT.

The chain links TRBV7-2 to TRBJ2-3; D possibly corresponds to TRBD1 (7 bases). The CDR3 is made up of 17 amino acids. From germline, CDR1 is SGHTA and CDR2 FQGNSA. V lost 5 bases and J 0 bases, leaving 18 bases between the germline ends. Written as DNA, the CDR3 is TGTGCCAGCAGCCGCGCAGGGGGGAACCCTAGCACAGATACGCAGTATTTT. It translates to CASSRAGGNPSTDTQYF.

V gene TRBV7-6 combines with J gene TRBJ2-3, with 10 bases identical to TRBD2. This CDR3 spans 14 amino acids. Germline V lookup: CDR1 SGHVS, CDR2 FNYEAQ. V dropped 5 bases and J dropped 8; count of bases not matched to a gene: 7. The CDR3 DNA follows: TGTGCCAGCAGCACCCGCCCTAGCGGGGGTACGCAGTATTTT. Amino acid sequence: CASSTRPSGGTQYF. Using reference TRBV7-6 and TRBJ2-3 for the parts outside the CDR3, the full variable domain is GAGVSQSPRYKVTKRGQDVALRCDPISGHVSLYWYRQALGQGPEFLTYFNYEAQQDKSGLPNDRFSAERPEGSISTLTIQRTEQRDSAMYRCASSTRPSGGTQYFGPGTRLTVL.

The chain has TRBV5-5 and TRBJ2-3, with 8 bases that match TRBD2. The V gene's germline CDR1 is SGHKS and CDR2 YYEKEE (reference sequence). With 4 bases clipped from V and 4 bases from J, the junction kept 14 bases outside the gene matches. The CDR3 has 17 amino acids. CDR3 residues: CASSHGPPGRGADTQYF. CDR3 DNA: TGTGCCAGCAGCCATGGCCCCCCCGGGAGGGGAGCAGATACGCAGTATTTT.

This sequence joins TRBV19 and TRBJ1-1, with D possibly matching TRBD1 (6 bases). The ends were cut back, 1 base at V and 4 bases at J, with 19 bases in the middle. The CDR3 is 17 amino acids. Germline V gene data show CDR1 as LNHDA and CDR2 as SQIVND (reference sequence). CDR3 bases: TGTGCCAGTAGTATAGGCCTTCGGGGGGGCGCGAGCACTGAAGCTTTCTTT. Translation: CASSIGLRGGASTEAFF.

This clone was observed at least ten times. The chain joins TRBV27 to TRBJ2-3, with 7 bases lining up with TRBD2. The CDR3 is 16 amino acids. The trim removed 2 bases at V and 5 bases at J, leaving 10 bases unmatched. In germline, CDR1 is MNHEY, CDR2 SMNVEV (reference sequence). The chain's CDR3 is CASSLTHSREGDTQYF. The CDR3 DNA reads TGTGCCAGCAGTTTAACCCATTCTAGGGAGGGAGATACGCAGTATTTT.

The chain recombines TRBV4-3 with TRBJ2-3; 9 bases align to TRBD2. V dropped 2 bases and J dropped 2; count of bases not matched to a gene: 8. This CDR3 has 17 residues. CDR1 is LGHNA, CDR2 YSLEER, per germline. CDR3 protein: CASSQRAAGGNTDTQYF. The CDR3 nucleotides are TGCGCCAGCAGCCAAAGGGCAGCGGGGGGTAACACAGATACGCAGTATTTT.

The CDR3 spells CASRGQRRVSGNTIYF. The DNA for the CDR3 is TGTGCCAGCAGGGGGCAGCGCCGGGTCTCTGGAAACACCATATATTTT. The chain carries TRBV21-1 and TRBJ1-3; the D call in the table, TRBD1, was not verified against the DNA. TRBV21-1 is shown as a pseudogene. This CDR3 region has 16 residues.

J is TRBJ2-5 and V is TRBV19, with 9 bases matching TRBD2. Germline V gene data show CDR1 as LNHDA and CDR2 as SQIVND (reference sequence). V shed 4 bases and J 5 bases; nucleotides not matched to a gene: 11. This CDR3 is 16 amino acids long. The CDR3 reads CASSTSSGGHGETQYF. Here the CDR3 DNA reads TGTGCCAGTAGTACCAGCAGCGGGGGGCACGGGGAGACCCAGTACTTC.

V and J are TRBV6-1 and TRBJ1-2; 8 bases fit TRBD1. This CDR3 is 16 amino acids long. CDR1 MNHNS and CDR2 SASEGT come from the germline V gene. The V and J ends lost 4 bases and 0 bases, in that order; junction bases with no gene match: 7. The chain's CDR3 is CASSVGTGGANYGYTF. CDR3 in DNA: TGTGCCAGCAGTGTCGGGACAGGCGGGGCTAACTATGGCTACACCTTC.